This is a list of T cell receptor beta chains from one sample in a study of identical twins. TCRdb analysed the 5' RACE reads with MiXCR anew, one entry per CDR3 protein. The sample consists of approximately 230,000 distinct CDR3 sequences, 5.5% to 7.5% of them appearing once. These data are also associated with another study on T cells expressing NK-cell markers.

The specimen sequenced was CD8+ T cells sorted from blood. Receptors originate from a woman under 30 in good health. CDR3s include the opening cysteine and the closing phenylalanine or tryptophan. D genes are given only for firm matches. Part of the rows lack a size; the others show once, few, many or a class for expanded clones.

clone size | J gene | D gene | V gene | CDR3 DNA | CDR3 protein
many | TRBJ2-2 | - | TRBV12-3/TRBV12-4 | TGTGCCAGCAGTTCTCAGGGGACCGGGGAGCTGTTTTTT | CASSSQGTGELFF
few | TRBJ1-1 | - | TRBV4-3 | TGCGCCAGCAGCCAAGAGGAAAGGACTGTGAACACTGAAGCTTTCTTT | CASSQEERTVNTEAFF
- | TRBJ2-7 | - | TRBV5-1 | TGCGCCAGCAGCTTGGGATCCTGGGGAACGCTCCCTCACGAGCAGTACTTC | CASSLGSWGTLPHEQYF
few | TRBJ1-1 | - | TRBV10-1 | TGCGCCAGCAGTGAGGGGGGCTCCCTCACTGAAGCTTTCTTT | CASSEGGSLTEAFF
many | TRBJ2-7 | TRBD2 | TRBV6-1 | TGTGCCAGCAAAGCCGGGAATAGCGGGTCCTACGAGCAGTACTTC | CASKAGNSGSYEQYF
few | TRBJ2-2 | - | TRBV6-5 | TGTGCCAGCAGTTACGGGGATAGGGTCCACACCGGGGAGCTGTTTTTT | CASSYGDRVHTGELFF
- | TRBJ2-7 | - | TRBV14 | TGTGCCAGCAGCCAAGAGGGTGGAGGCCAACGGTCCTACGAGCAGTACTTC | CASSQEGGGQRSYEQYF
- | TRBJ2-3 | - | TRBV9 | TGTGCCAGCAGCGTAGAGGTGGCAGATACGCAGTATTTT | CASSVEVADTQYF
- | TRBJ2-1 | - | TRBV9 | TGTGCCAGCAGCAGAGCCTACAATGAGCAGTTCTTC | CASSRAYNEQFF
many | TRBJ2-7 | - | TRBV15 | TGTGCCACCAGCAGAGATAGCTCCGGGTACGAGCAGTACTTC | CATSRDSSGYEQYF
many | TRBJ2-7 | - | TRBV9 | TGTGCCAGCAGCCGCGCAGGGGCCTACGAGCAGTACTTC | CASSRAGAYEQYF
few | TRBJ1-5 | TRBD1 | TRBV2 | TGTGCCAGCAGTTCCTGGACAGGGTGGGATCAGCCCCAGCATTTT | CASSSWTGWDQPQHF
few | TRBJ1-2 | - | TRBV9 | TGTGCCAGCAGCGTAGGGGTGGGAGGCTACACCTTC | CASSVGVGGYTF
- | TRBJ2-7 | - | TRBV4-2 | TGTGCCAGCAGCCATCCTCAGGGGGGGTCTCGGGAGCAGTACTTC | CASSHPQGGSREQYF
many | TRBJ2-5 | - | TRBV9 | TGTGCCAGCAGCGTGACGGGAGCCGGGGGAGAGACCCAGTACTTC | CASSVTGAGGETQYF
many | TRBJ1-5 | - | TRBV12-3/TRBV12-4 | TGTGCCAGCACCCAGGGGTCGGGACAGCCCCAGCATTTT | CASTQGSGQPQHF
few | TRBJ2-3 | - | TRBV9 | TGTGCCAGCAGCGCTGGGGGCGGACAAGGACGAGATACGCAGTATTTT | CASSAGGGQGRDTQYF
- | TRBJ2-1 | TRBD2 | TRBV24-1 | TGTGCCACCAGTGGAATAGCGGGGGACAATGAGCAGTTCTTC | CATSGIAGDNEQFF
few | TRBJ2-6 | - | TRBV19 | TGTGCCAGTAGTATGGCAGTCTCTGGGGCCAACGTCCTGACTTTC | CASSMAVSGANVLTF
many | TRBJ2-2 | - | TRBV6-2/TRBV6-3 | TGTGCCAGCAATCCCTATGGGGAAACCGGGGAGCTGTTTTTT | CASNPYGETGELFF
- | TRBJ2-5 | TRBD2 | TRBV7-6 | TGTGCCAGCAGCCCGGGACTAGCGAGAGTCGTGGAAGAGACCCAGTACTTC | CASSPGLARVVEETQYF
many | TRBJ2-5 | TRBD1 | TRBV20-1 | TGCAGTGCTAGACACGGGACAGCCCCCCAAGAGACCCAGTACTTC | CSARHGTAPQETQYF
- | TRBJ2-5 | - | TRBV7-2 | TGTGCCAGCAGCTTAAATGGTATCCCCCAAGAGACCCAGTACTTC | CASSLNGIPQETQYF
few | TRBJ2-5 | - | TRBV5-1 | TGCGCCAGCAGCTTACGCGACAGCCAAGAGACCCAGTACTTC | CASSLRDSQETQYF
few | TRBJ1-2 | - | TRBV9 | TGTGCCAGCAGCGTAGTCGCCCGGGACACTAACTATGGCTACACCTTC | CASSVVARDTNYGYTF
- | TRBJ1-2 | TRBD1 | TRBV3-1 | TGTGCCAGCTCCCTGACAACAGGGGGGGGCTATGGCTACACCTTC | CASSLTTGGGYGYTF
few | TRBJ1-6 | - | TRBV30 | TGTGCCTGGGCTAGTGGGGTTTATAATTCACCCCTCCACTTT | CAWASGVYNSPLHF
few | TRBJ2-3 | - | TRBV7-9 | TGTGCCAGCGGTGCGGGGCAGCCTCAACATACGCAGTATTTT | CASGAGQPQHTQYF
- | TRBJ2-2 | - | TRBV27 | TGTGCCAGCACTTTGTTGAGCAGAGCCGGGGAGCTGTTTTTT | CASTLLSRAGELFF
few | TRBJ2-1 | TRBD2 | TRBV3-1 | TGTGCCAGCAGCCAGGGACTAGCGGGGGGTTGGTATGAGCAGTTCTTC | CASSQGLAGGWYEQFF
- | TRBJ1-5 | - | TRBV7-9 | TGTGCCAGCAGCTTGCCCGGTCCAGGACAGCCCCAGCATTTT | CASSLPGPGQPQHF
few | TRBJ2-3 | TRBD2 | TRBV7-9 | TGTGCCAGCAGCGAGGCCCCTAGCGGGACCACAGATACGCAGTATTTT | CASSEAPSGTTDTQYF
few | TRBJ2-2 | - | TRBV6-4 | TGTGCCAGCAGTGACAGCGGAGGCCACCGGGAGCTGTTTTTT | CASSDSGGHRELFF
many | TRBJ2-3 | TRBD2 | TRBV9 | TGTGCCAGCAGCTCCTACCCCCGGACTAGCGGGAGGGGGAGCACAGATACGCAGTATTTT | CASSSYPRTSGRGSTDTQYF
- | TRBJ2-7 | - | TRBV29-1 | TGCAGCGTCCAGGGGCTAGGGAACGAGCAGTACTTC | CSVQGLGNEQYF
many | TRBJ2-1 | - | TRBV29-1 | TGCAGCGTTGAAGTCTTTGGGGAAAATGAGCAGTTCTTC | CSVEVFGENEQFF
many | TRBJ2-5 | TRBD2 | TRBV29-1 | TGCAGCGTTAGGAGCGGGAGGGCCGCAGAGACCCAGTACTTC | CSVRSGRAAETQYF
- | TRBJ1-1 | - | TRBV20-1 | TGCAGTGCTAGAGGGGAGTTGGGACCTGAAGCTTTCTTT | CSARGELGPEAFF
few | TRBJ1-1 | - | TRBV20-1 | TGCAGTGCTAAATTTCAAGGCGACGGCACTGAAGCTTTCTTT | CSAKFQGDGTEAFF
- | TRBJ2-7 | TRBD2 | TRBV11-1 | TGTGCCAGCAGCGGAGTGCGAGAGCGGGAGCCGGTGACCTACGAGCAGTACTTC | CASSGVREREPVTYEQYF
many | TRBJ2-7 | TRBD2 | TRBV3-1 | TGTGCCAGCAGCACCTCTAGCGGGAGGAAGAGCTACGAGCAGTACTTC | CASSTSSGRKSYEQYF
- | TRBJ1-6 | - | TRBV12-3/TRBV12-4 | TGTGCCAGCAGTTTAGTCTTCGCTTGGGGGAGCTCCTATAATTCACCCCTCCACTTT | CASSLVFAWGSSYNSPLHF
- | TRBJ2-7 | - | TRBV7-9 | TGTGCCAGCAGCCCCGGGAGGGGACAGGGCACCTACGAGCAGTACTTC | CASSPGRGQGTYEQYF
many | TRBJ1-1 | - | TRBV5-1 | TGCGCCAGCAGCCCTCGGGTCTTGAACACTGAAGCTTTCTTT | CASSPRVLNTEAFF
- | TRBJ1-1 | TRBD1 | TRBV29-1 | TGCAGCGTTGTCCCAATAGACAGGGGCACTGAAGCTTTCTTT | CSVVPIDRGTEAFF
- | TRBJ2-1 | TRBD2 | TRBV3-1 | TGTGCCAGCAGCCTGAGCGGGGGCCGAAATGAGCAGTTCTTC | CASSLSGGRNEQFF
- | TRBJ2-5 | - | TRBV13 | TGTGCCAGCAGCCTGACTAGTGGGGGTGGGGACCAGTACTTC | CASSLTSGGGDQYF
few | TRBJ2-6 | TRBD2 | TRBV10-3 | TGTGCCATCAGTGTATCTAGCGGGATCACCAACGTCCTGACTTTC | CAISVSSGITNVLTF
few | TRBJ2-7 | TRBD1 | TRBV7-9 | TGTGCCAGCAGCTCCTTGGTCGGGACAGACACCTACGAGCAGTACTTC | CASSSLVGTDTYEQYF
few | TRBJ2-2 | - | TRBV3-1 | TGTGCCAGCAGCCAATACCCTAACTTACAGGAATCGAACACCGGGGAGCTGTTTTTT | CASSQYPNLQESNTGELFF
few | TRBJ2-1 | TRBD2 | TRBV29-1 | TGCAGCGTTGATGGGACTAGCGGGAGGGCCAGGTCCTACAATGAGCAGTTCTTC | CSVDGTSGRARSYNEQFF
many | TRBJ2-1 | - | TRBV20-1 | TGCAGTGCTAGTCCATTCCGGAGGAGCTCCTACAATGAGCAGTTCTTC | CSASPFRRSSYNEQFF
- | TRBJ2-2 | - | TRBV6-1 | TGTGCCAGCACCCCTGGGTCACATGCCGGGGAGCTGTTTTTT | CASTPGSHAGELFF
- | TRBJ2-1 | - | TRBV7-8 | TGTGCCAGCAGCTTAGCTGGAAGCGGCGACTACAATGAGCAGTTCTTC | CASSLAGSGDYNEQFF
few | TRBJ2-3 | - | TRBV7-6 | TGTGCCAGCAGCTTAGACCCCAGCTTCACAGATACGCAGTATTTT | CASSLDPSFTDTQYF
few | TRBJ1-2 | - | TRBV20-1 | TGCAGTGCTAGTTGGGGTGAAGCCTATGGCTACACCTTC | CSASWGEAYGYTF
few | TRBJ2-7 | - | TRBV11-2 | TGTGCCAGCAGCCTTGGATGGACAGCCAGAAGCTACGAGCAGTACTTC | CASSLGWTARSYEQYF
few | TRBJ2-7 | - | TRBV12-3/TRBV12-4 | TGTGCCAGTGGATGGACTTACGAGCAGTACTTC | CASGWTYEQYF
few | TRBJ2-3 | - | TRBV11-2 | TGTGCCAGCAGCCCCGGGGATCCAGATACGCAGTATTTT | CASSPGDPDTQYF
many | TRBJ2-2 | - | TRBV7-9 | TGTGCCAGCAGCTTCCTCCCTAGCGAGAACACCGGGGAGCTGTTTTTT | CASSFLPSENTGELFF